This is a list of T cell receptor beta chains from one sample in a study of T cell responses to AZD1222 COVID-19 vaccine. Clones were read by immunoSEQ multiplex PCR, and TCRdb kept only the in-frame ones, dropping some. The profile shows 180,000 or so clones, 90% to 95% of them singletons. This specimen consisted of peripheral blood, obtained 28 days after the second dose of the MenACWY control vaccine. These receptors originate from an adult who received the MenACWY meningococcal vaccine as a control. Both conserved end residues are part of each CDR3. A D gene is named only where the DNA matches it firmly. The size field is filled for only some rows; it gives once, few, many or a size class.

clone_size,v_call,d_call,j_call,cdr3_nt,cdr3_aa
NA,TRBV19,NA,TRBJ1-4,TGTGCCAGTAGTATCGCGGGAAAACTGTTTTTT,CASSIAGKLFF
NA,TRBV5-1,TRBD1,TRBJ1-4,TGCGCCAGCAGCGGGGGACAGCCAAGTGAAAAACTGTTTTTT,CASSGGQPSEKLFF
NA,TRBV2,NA,TRBJ1-2,TGTGCCAGCAGTGATTCGGGGAGGCACGGCTACACCTTC,CASSDSGRHGYTF
NA,TRBV18,NA,TRBJ1-1,TGTGCCAGCTCACACACGAGCTACACTGAAGCTTTCTTT,CASSHTSYTEAFF
NA,TRBV9,TRBD1,TRBJ2-1,TGTGCCAGCAGCGGCGGGGGACAGGGCTACAATGAGCAGTTCTTC,CASSGGGQGYNEQFF
NA,TRBV5-1,TRBD2,TRBJ2-5,TGCGCCAGCAGCTTGAGTGGGGGGGACGGAGAGACCCAGTACTTC,CASSLSGGDGETQYF
NA,TRBV11-2,TRBD1,TRBJ1-6,TGTGCCAGCAGCTACCTTCCGGGACAGACTAATTCACCCCTCCACTTT,CASSYLPGQTNSPLHF
once,TRBV5-1,TRBD1,TRBJ2-5,TGCGCCAGCACCGCCGGACAGGGGAAGGGGACCCAGTACTTC,CASTAGQGKGTQYF
NA,TRBV7-3,NA,TRBJ2-2,TGTGCCAGCAGCTGGGTCGATTCGGGGGGCAACACCGGGGAGCTGTTTTTT,CASSWVDSGGNTGELFF
NA,TRBV7-9,NA,TRBJ2-7,TGTGCCAGCAGCCAGCGTGGGCAGGGGGGCTACGAGCAGTACTTC,CASSQRGQGGYEQYF